These 19 T cell receptor beta chains share one sample of origin, sequenced in a study of shared clonotypes between healthy human individuals. This table comes from immunoSEQ multiplex PCR, and its TCRdb copy is limited to in-frame clones, with some not included. The sample carries fewer than 350,000 clones, around 90% recorded once. What was sequenced was memory CD8+ T cells sorted from blood. Described subset: CD45RO+ cells pooled with CCR7-negative TemRA cells. The origin of the receptors is a young man in good health.

The chain is built from TRBV7-8 and TRBJ2-7; the match to TRBD2 covers 8 bases. The CDR3 is made up of 16 amino acids. Germline values: CDR1 SGHVS, CDR2 FQNEAQ. Losses at the gene ends were 1 base for V and 7 bases for J; bases not matched to a gene: 12. This CDR3 reads CASSLGFGSSGFEQYF. The CDR3 DNA sequence: TGTGCCAGCAGCTTAGGTTTCGGTTCTAGCGGGTTTGAGCAGTACTTC.

J is TRBJ1-2 and V is TRBV5-5; D is unclear. Trimming cost V 0 bases and J 4 bases, with 10 bases left between them. Germline values: CDR1 SGHKS, CDR2 YYEKEE (reference sequence). This CDR3 comprises 14 residues. This chain's CDR3 is CASSLELVSYGYTF. The CDR3 region has the DNA TGTGCCAGCAGCTTGGAGCTTGTGAGCTATGGCTACACCTTC. The full variable domain, rest sourced from reference TRBV5-5 and TRBJ1-2, is DAGVTQSPTHLIKTRGQQVTLRCSPISGHKSVSWYQQVLGQGPQFIFQYYEKEERGRGNFPDRFSARQFPNYSSELNVNALLLGDSALYLCASSLELVSYGYTFGSGTRLTVV.

The chain recombines TRBV15 with TRBJ1-2; D gene uncertain. The CDR3 runs 15 residues. V was shortened by 5 bases and J by 0 bases, with 13 bases between the two germline ends. The germline V gene encodes CDR1 LNHNV and CDR2 YYDKDF (reference sequence). CDR3 coding DNA: TGTGCCACCAGCCCAGGACGGATTGCTAACTATGGCTACACCTTC. Protein sequence: CATSPGRIANYGYTF.

The CDR3 coding sequence is TGTGCCAGCAGTTTCATCGGAGCTTTCTTT. Protein product: CASSFIGAFF. The V gene is TRBV6-6, the J gene TRBJ1-1; no reliable D call. The CDR3 extends over 10 amino acids. Germline CDR1 reads MNHNY; CDR2 reads SVGAGI (reference sequence). Trimming removed 4 bases from V and 10 bases from J, with 7 bases in between.

The CDR3 loop is CASSFSRQGIMNTEAFF. CDR3 in DNA: TGCGCCAGCAGCTTTTCTCGTCAGGGGATCATGAACACTGAAGCTTTCTTT. J is TRBJ1-1 and V is TRBV5-1, with a possible D match to TRBD1 (6 bases). V dropped 2 bases and J dropped 0 bases, with 17 bases sitting between them. The CDR3 spans 17 residues. Germline V lookup: CDR1 SGHRS, CDR2 YFSETQ.

V is TRBV27 and J is TRBJ2-5; TRBD1 agrees at 7 bases. The V and J ends lost 4 bases and 4 bases, in that order; junction bases with no gene match: 12. This CDR3 is built from 16 residues. CDR1 is MNHEY, CDR2 SMNVEV, per germline (reference sequence). CDR3 amino acids: CASSSTRGSGLETQYF. CDR3 bases: TGTGCCAGCAGTTCAACCAGGGGGTCAGGTTTAGAGACCCAGTACTTC.

This chain joins TRBV6-1 and TRBJ2-5, with 10 bases that match TRBD1. The germline V gene encodes CDR1 MNHNS and CDR2 SASEGT. The CDR3 runs 16 residues. The junction had 9 bases not matched to a gene; V was cut back by 3 bases and J by 5 bases. The CDR3 reads CASSDPGTGDRETQYF. The CDR3 coding sequence is TGTGCCAGCAGTGACCCCGGGACAGGGGACCGGGAGACCCAGTACTTC.

The chain recombines TRBV6-5 with TRBJ2-1; 11 nucleotides align to TRBD1. CDR1 and CDR2 (germline): MNHEY, SVGAGI. The V gene end was trimmed by 0 bases and the J gene end by 6 bases; junction bases not matched to a gene: 4. The CDR3 runs to 16 residues. The DNA of the CDR3 is TGTGCCAGCAGTTACTCGAGCGGACAGGGGGCCAATGAGCAGTTCTTC. Protein: CASSYSSGQGANEQFF.

The rearrangement joins TRBV14 to TRBJ2-5; tentatively, D is TRBD2 (5 bases). Per the germline V gene, CDR1 is SGHDN and CDR2 is FVKESK. This CDR3 is built from 18 residues. The ends were cut back, 0 bases at V and 5 bases at J, with 22 bases in the middle. The CDR3 DNA follows: TGTGCCAGCAGCCAAGAAATAGCGACACCGGGAATAGTTGAGACCCAGTACTTC. It yields the protein CASSQEIATPGIVETQYF.

The chain recombines TRBV4-1 with TRBJ2-7, with 7 bases that match TRBD1. The germline V gene has CDR1 MGHRA and CDR2 YSYEKL. V dropped 0 bases and J dropped 2; count of bases not matched to a gene: 7. The CDR3 contains 16 residues. The CDR3 sequence: CASSQDLWDRAYEQYF. The CDR3 DNA sequence: TGCGCCAGCAGCCAAGATCTTTGGGACAGAGCCTACGAGCAGTACTTC.

This sequence joins TRBV28 and TRBJ2-7; a weak D match, TRBD1 (6 bases). The CDR3 contains 15 residues. Germline CDR1 reads MDHEN; CDR2 reads SYDVKM. V was pared by 5 bases and J by 2 bases, with 16 bases between. CDR3 amino acids: CASSRLQGSTYEQYF. In nucleotides, the CDR3 is TGTGCCAGCAGTCGATTACAGGGAAGCACCTACGAGCAGTACTTC.

This clone has just a few counts. CDR3 nucleotide sequence: TGTGCCAGCGGGATGACGTCAGGGAACACCGGGGAGCTGTTTTTT. Protein product: CASGMTSGNTGELFF. The chain recombines TRBV7-3 with TRBJ2-2; D unresolved. Trimming took 8 bases from V and 1 from J, leaving 14 bases between them. This CDR3 contains 15 residues. Germline values: CDR1 SGHTA, CDR2 FQGTGA.

On this clone itself: Its ends do not fully match the called genes, so a read error is possible. The same CDR3 also results from other DNA sequences found in this sample. The rearrangement links TRBV6-5 to TRBJ1-1; D call uncertain. Germline V lookup: CDR1 MNHEY, CDR2 SVGAGI. CDR3 size: 12 residues. The CDR3 coding sequence is TGTGCCAGCAGCTACTCGAACACTGAAGCTTTCTTT. It encodes CASSYSNTEAFF.

The chain joins TRBV6-6 to TRBJ2-1; tentatively, D is TRBD1 or TRBD2 (5 bases each). The CDR3 runs 16 residues. The V and J ends lost 2 bases and 5 bases respectively, with 16 bases between them. The germline V gene has CDR1 MNHNY and CDR2 SVGAGI (reference sequence). As DNA, the CDR3 is TGTGCCAGCAGTTACCCGGGGCCAGGGTACCACAATGAGCAGTTCTTC. Translating it yields CASSYPGPGYHNEQFF.

The chain links TRBV4-1 to TRBJ2-1; 8 bases are shared with TRBD1. Germline V gene lookup returns CDR1 MGHRA and CDR2 YSYEKL. V trimming: 5 bases; J trimming: 8 bases; junction bases outside the gene matches: 5. The CDR3 spans 13 residues. The CDR3 reads CASSRQGYDEQFF. The CDR3 bases are TGCGCCAGCAGCAGACAGGGGTACGATGAGCAGTTCTTC.

The V and J genes are TRBV7-8 and TRBJ1-1; 10 bases line up with TRBD1. V was clipped by 1 base and J by 4 bases; unmatched bases: 3. The CDR3 length is 15 residues. Looked up from germline, CDR1 is SGHVS and CDR2 is FQNEAQ. CDR3 DNA: TGTGCCAGCAGCTTAGGACAGGGGGCGCTCACTGAAGCTTTCTTT. It codes for CASSLGQGALTEAFF. The full variable domain, in which reference TRBV7-8 and TRBJ1-1 provide the parts outside the CDR3, is GAGVSQSPRYKVAKRGQDVALRCDPISGHVSLFWYQQALGQGPEFLTYFQNEAQLDKSGLPSDRFFAERPEGSVSTLKIQRTQQEDSAVYLCASSLGQGALTEAFFGQGTRLTVV.

V gene TRBV6-1 combines with J gene TRBJ1-2, with D unresolved. Trimming removed 3 bases at V and 4 bases at J, with 9 bases between. The CDR3 is 13 amino acids. CDR1 is MNHNS and CDR2 is SASEGT in the germline V gene. The CDR3 is CASSDWGGYGYTF. CDR3 DNA sequence: TGTGCCAGCAGTGATTGGGGTGGCTATGGCTACACCTTC.

The chain links TRBV2 to TRBJ1-5, with D perhaps TRBD1 (6 bases). This CDR3 is 17 amino acids long. CDR1 and CDR2 (germline): SNHLY, FYNNEI. Trimming stripped 0 bases from V and 7 bases from J, with 19 bases between. The CDR3 spells CASSEALPSTGTQPQHF. CDR3 coding DNA: TGTGCCAGCAGTGAAGCGCTCCCCTCCACAGGGACCCAGCCCCAGCATTTT.

V and J are TRBV7-9 and TRBJ2-1, with 8 bases identical to TRBD2. There are 14 residues in the CDR3. V lost 2 bases and J lost 7; bases outside the gene matches: 4. Germline CDR1 and CDR2: SEHNR and FQNEAQ (reference sequence). CDR3 sequence: CASSLSGGPNEQFF. The CDR3 nucleotides are TGTGCCAGCAGCTTATCGGGGGGGCCAAATGAGCAGTTCTTC. The variable domain in full, completed from reference TRBV7-9 and TRBJ2-1, reads DTGVSQNPRHKITKRGQNVTFRCDPISEHNRLYWYRQTLGQGPEFLTYFQNEAQLEKSRLLSDRFSAERPKGSFSTLEIQRTEQGDSAMYLCASSLSGGPNEQFFGPGTRLTVL.